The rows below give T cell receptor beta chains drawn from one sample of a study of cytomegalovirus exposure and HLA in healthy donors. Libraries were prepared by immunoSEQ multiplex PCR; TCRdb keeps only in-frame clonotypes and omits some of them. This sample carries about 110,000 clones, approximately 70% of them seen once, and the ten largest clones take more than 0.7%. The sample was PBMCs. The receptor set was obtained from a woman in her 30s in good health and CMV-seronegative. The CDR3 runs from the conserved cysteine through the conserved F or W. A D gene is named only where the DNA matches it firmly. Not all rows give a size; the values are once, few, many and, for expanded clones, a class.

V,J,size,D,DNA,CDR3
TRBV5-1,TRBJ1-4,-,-,TGCGCCAGCAGCTTCGGCGCGGGGGAAAAACTGTTTTTT,CASSFGAGEKLFF
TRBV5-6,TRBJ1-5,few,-,TGTGCCAGCAGCTTATGGACGGCTGACGGGAGGCCCCAGCATTTT,CASSLWTADGRPQHF
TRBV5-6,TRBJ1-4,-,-,TGTGCCAGCAGCTCAGACAGCTCCGGAGAAAAACTGTTTTTT,CASSSDSSGEKLFF
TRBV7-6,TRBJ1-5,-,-,TGTGCCAGCAGCCCAACGGAACAGGGAGATCAGCCCCAGCATTTT,CASSPTEQGDQPQHF
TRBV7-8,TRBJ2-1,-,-,TGTGCCAGCAGTTCCGTACTACTAAGGTCCTACAATGAGCAGTTCTTC,CASSSVLLRSYNEQFF
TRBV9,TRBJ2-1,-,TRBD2,TGTGCCAGCAGCGTAGGCCCTAGCGGGGGCAACAATGAGCAGTTCTTC,CASSVGPSGGNNEQFF
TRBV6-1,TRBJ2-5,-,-,TGTGCCAGCAGTAAGAGGTACCAAGAGACCCAGTACTTC,CASSKRYQETQYF
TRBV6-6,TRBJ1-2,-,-,TGTGCCAGCAGTTGGGCAGTCCGGAGGGGAGGCTACACCTTC,CASSWAVRRGGYTF
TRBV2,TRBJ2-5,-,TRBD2,TGTGCCAGCAGTGAAGCTCAGCGGGGCGAGACCCAGTACTTC,CASSEAQRGETQYF
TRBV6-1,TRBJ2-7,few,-,TGTGCCAGCAGCGCCCAAGGGGGTAGTTCCTACGAGCAGTACTTC,CASSAQGGSSYEQYF
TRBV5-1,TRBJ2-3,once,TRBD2,TGCGCCAGCAGCTCTCGACTAGCGGGAGCCACAGATACGCAGTATTTT,CASSSRLAGATDTQYF
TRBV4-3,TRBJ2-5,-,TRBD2,TGCGCCAGCAGCCAAGAAACTAGCGGGGGGGGTCGAGAGACCCAGTACTTC,CASSQETSGGGRETQYF
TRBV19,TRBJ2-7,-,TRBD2,TGTGCCAGTAGTTTCGGGACGACTAGCGGGGGAACCTACGAGCAGTACTTC,CASSFGTTSGGTYEQYF
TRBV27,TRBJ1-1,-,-,TGTGCCAGCATGCCGTTCCAGGCAGCACGGGCTTTCTTT,CASMPFQAARAFF
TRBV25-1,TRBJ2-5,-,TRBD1,TGTGCCAGCAGTGAATTGGGGACAGACCAAGAGACCCAGTACTTC,CASSELGTDQETQYF
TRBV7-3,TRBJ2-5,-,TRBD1,TGTGCCAGCAGCCCCAGGGGGCCGGAGACCCAGTACTTC,CASSPRGPETQYF
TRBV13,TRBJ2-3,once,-,TGTGCCAGCAGCCCCCCCGGCACAGATACGCAGTATTTT,CASSPPGTDTQYF
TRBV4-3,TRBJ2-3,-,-,TGCGCCAGCAGCCCTAACTATGGGTTTTCGGGAGATACGCAGTATTTT,CASSPNYGFSGDTQYF
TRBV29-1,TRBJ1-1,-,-,TGCAGCGTTGTCGCCAGGGATTATGAAGCTTTCTTT,CSVVARDYEAFF
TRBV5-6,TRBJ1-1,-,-,TGTGCCAGCATCCACCGAGGGTTGAAGACTGAAGCTTTCTTT,CASIHRGLKTEAFF
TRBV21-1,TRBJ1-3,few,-,TGTGCCAGCAGCAAAGAAAGAATGGTCGGCACCATATATTTT,CASSKERMVGTIYF
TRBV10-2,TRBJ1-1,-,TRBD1,TGCGCCAGCAGCCTACAGGGGGCCAACACTGAAGCTTTCTTT,CASSLQGANTEAFF
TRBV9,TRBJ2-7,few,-,TGTGCCAGCAGCAGAAATCAGGGGAGCTACGAGCAGTACTTC,CASSRNQGSYEQYF